A selection of T cell receptor beta chains follows, all from one sample in a study of T cell responses to AZD1222 COVID-19 vaccine. This table comes from immunoSEQ multiplex PCR, and its TCRdb copy is limited to in-frame clones, with some not included. Of approximately 100,000 clones in the sample, over 70% were seen once. Sequenced here: peripheral blood, sampled on day 0 of AZD1222 vaccination. These receptors were obtained from an adult in good health. Both conserved end residues are part of each CDR3. Each record gives: D gene, clone size, V gene, J gene, CDR3 protein, CDR3 DNA. The D gene is left open where the match is weak. Some rows mark clone size as missing; the rest say once, few, many or name a class of expanded clone.

>NA|NA|TRBV28|TRBJ2-3
CASSLAPKGTDTQYF
TGTGCCAGCAGTTTAGCTCCCAAGGGCACAGATACGCAGTATTTT
>TRBD1|NA|TRBV5-4|TRBJ2-2
CASSLRDRVTGELFF
TGTGCCAGCAGCTTGAGAGACAGGGTCACCGGGGAGCTGTTTTTT
>NA|NA|TRBV7-8|TRBJ2-7
CASSLDWSWEQYF
TGTGCCAGCAGCTTAGACTGGTCGTGGGAGCAGTACTTC
>NA|NA|TRBV7-8|TRBJ1-1
CASSILQGTEAFF
TGTGCCAGCAGCATCCTACAGGGCACTGAAGCTTTCTTT
>TRBD2|few|TRBV28|TRBJ2-7
CASKGGGSGGLGYEQYF
TGTGCCAGCAAAGGTGGCGGTAGCGGGGGCCTGGGGTACGAGCAGTACTTC
>NA|NA|TRBV5-1|TRBJ1-1
CASSLLLDTEAFF
TGCGCCAGCAGCTTGTTACTAGACACTGAAGCTTTCTTT
>TRBD1|few|TRBV28|TRBJ1-2
CASSLDRDYGYTF
TGTGCCAGCAGTTTGGACAGGGACTATGGCTACACCTTC
>TRBD1|few|TRBV29-1|TRBJ2-1
CSVGGTATYNEQFF
TGCAGCGTTGGTGGGACAGCGACTTACAATGAGCAGTTCTTC
>NA|NA|TRBV4-2|TRBJ2-1
CASGNGGLSAHEQFF
TGTGCCAGCGGGAATGGGGGGCTCTCTGCTCATGAGCAGTTCTTC
>NA|NA|TRBV19|TRBJ2-1
CASTPRLAYNEQFF
TGTGCCAGTACTCCTAGACTAGCCTACAATGAGCAGTTCTTC
>NA|NA|TRBV7-9|TRBJ2-3
CAGGRTDTQYF
TGTGCCGGGGGTAGGACAGATACGCAGTATTTT
>NA|once|TRBV27|TRBJ1-2
CASARGTTNYGYTF
TGTGCCAGCGCTCGGGGGACTACTAACTATGGCTACACCTTC
>NA|once|TRBV6-5|TRBJ2-7
CATSLRGAFEQYF
TGTGCCACTTCGTTAAGAGGGGCGTTCGAGCAGTACTTC
>NA|NA|TRBV6-2/TRBV6-3|TRBJ1-5
CASSYATVNQPQHF
TGTGCCAGCAGTTATGCGACGGTCAATCAGCCCCAGCATTTT
>NA|few|TRBV6-6|TRBJ2-7
CASSYGGALTYEQYF
TGTGCCAGCAGTTACGGGGGGGCTTTGACGTACGAGCAGTACTTC
>NA|NA|TRBV28|TRBJ1-5
CASTGGTQNQPQHF
TGTGCCAGCACGGGGGGGACCCAAAATCAGCCCCAGCATTTT
>NA|NA|TRBV24-1|TRBJ1-2
CATQGFNYGYTF
TGTGCCACTCAGGGTTTTAACTATGGCTACACCTTC
>NA|NA|TRBV5-1|TRBJ2-7
CASSFGAGLGYEQYF
TGCGCCAGCAGCTTCGGGGCAGGGCTTGGCTACGAGCAGTACTTC
>TRBD2|once|TRBV3-1/TRBV3-2|TRBJ2-1
CASRGLAGGTYNEQFF
TGTGCCAGCAGAGGACTAGCGGGAGGGACCTACAATGAGCAGTTCTTC
>TRBD1|NA|TRBV11-2|TRBJ1-2
CASSLGRGQYFRIAF
TGTGCCAGCAGCCTTGGCCGGGGACAGTATTTTAGGATCGCCTTC
>TRBD1|NA|TRBV2|TRBJ1-2
CASSLWTGYDGYTF
TGTGCCAGCAGTCTCTGGACAGGCTATGATGGCTACACCTTC
>NA|NA|TRBV4-1|TRBJ2-6
CASRQGLIGANVLTF
TGCGCCAGCAGGCAGGGCTTAATCGGGGCCAACGTCCTGACTTTC
>NA|NA|TRBV4-3|TRBJ1-2
CASSQAETDLYGYTF
TGCGCCAGCAGCCAAGCAGAGACAGACCTCTATGGCTACACCTTC
>NA|NA|TRBV4-1|TRBJ1-1
CASSQEAAGVITEAFF
TGCGCCAGCAGCCAAGAAGCCGCGGGGGTCATCACTGAAGCTTTCTTT
>TRBD1|NA|TRBV27|TRBJ1-5
CASSLAGGRQPQHF
TGTGCCAGCAGTTTGGCAGGGGGACGGCAGCCCCAGCATTTT
>NA|once|TRBV6-5|TRBJ1-5
CASSYQGSLSQPQHF
TGTGCCAGCAGTTACCAGGGTTCCCTTAGTCAGCCCCAGCATTTT
>TRBD2|NA|TRBV7-2|TRBJ2-7
CASSLGAGDAYEQYF
TGTGCCAGCAGCTTAGGAGCGGGAGACGCGTACGAGCAGTACTTC
>TRBD2|NA|TRBV5-6|TRBJ2-7
CASSLAGGSSYEQYF
TGTGCCAGCAGCTTGGCGGGGGGTAGCTCCTACGAGCAGTACTTC
>NA|NA|TRBV3-1/TRBV3-2|TRBJ1-2
CASSRDRSYGYTF
TGTGCCAGCAGTAGAGACAGGAGCTACGGCTACACCTTC
>NA|NA|TRBV27|TRBJ1-4
CASSPYGATNEKLFF
TGTGCCAGCAGTCCATATGGAGCAACTAATGAAAAACTGTTTTTT
>TRBD2|NA|TRBV10-1|TRBJ2-3
CASSVATSEGDTQYF
TGCGCCAGCAGTGTTGCGACTAGCGAAGGAGATACGCAGTATTTT
>NA|NA|TRBV29-1|TRBJ2-5
CSTLPGGAGETQYF
TGCAGCACCCTCCCAGGGGGAGCGGGGGAGACCCAGTACTTC
>NA|NA|TRBV25-1|TRBJ2-1
CASNPRGLDEQFF
TGTGCCAGCAACCCCCGCGGGCTTGATGAGCAGTTCTTC
>NA|once|TRBV6-5|TRBJ2-5
CASRTKETQYF
TGTGCCAGCAGAACGAAAGAGACCCAGTACTTC
>TRBD1|NA|TRBV7-2|TRBJ1-1
CASSLSRGRYSEAFF
TGTGCCAGCAGCTTATCAAGGGGGCGGTATAGTGAAGCTTTCTTT
>TRBD2|NA|TRBV11-2|TRBJ2-7
CASSPGTATGTRYYEQYF
TGTGCCAGCAGCCCGGGGACGGCAACCGGGACTAGATATTACGAGCAGTACTTC
>NA|NA|TRBV2|TRBJ1-5
CASSEDMYRPQHF
TGTGCCAGCAGTGAAGACATGTATCGGCCCCAGCATTTT
>NA|NA|TRBV2|TRBJ1-2
CASRGVGQPNYGYTF
TGTGCCAGCAGGGGGGTAGGGCAGCCTAACTATGGCTACACCTTC
>NA|NA|TRBV19|TRBJ1-2
CASSRTDTYGYTF
TGTGCCAGTAGTCGAACAGACACCTACGGGTACACCTTC
>NA|NA|TRBV6-1|TRBJ1-1
CASSEAYRVPTEAFF
TGTGCCAGCAGTGAAGCCTACAGGGTCCCCACTGAAGCTTTCTTT
>NA|NA|TRBV6-2/TRBV6-3|TRBJ1-1
CASSYSRNTEAFF
TGTGCCAGCAGTTATTCTCGGAACACTGAAGCTTTCTTT
>TRBD1|NA|TRBV5-1|TRBJ1-5
CATDSGTGGQTYSNQPQHF
TGCGCCACCGATTCGGGGACAGGGGGCCAAACTTATAGCAATCAGCCCCAGCATTTT
>NA|once|TRBV19|TRBJ1-2
CASKLGYGYTF
TGTGCCAGTAAACTCGGCTATGGCTACACCTTC
>NA|NA|TRBV4-2|TRBJ2-5
CASSRGVGLDEETQYF
TGTGCCAGCAGCCGAGGAGTTGGGCTAGATGAAGAGACCCAGTACTTC
>TRBD1|NA|TRBV5-1|TRBJ2-3
CASSLEAHRGQSTDTQYF
TGCGCCAGCAGCTTGGAGGCTCACAGGGGCCAAAGCACAGATACGCAGTATTTT
>NA|NA|TRBV20-1|TRBJ1-6
CSASEGKAYNSPLHF
TGCAGTGCTAGTGAGGGGAAGGCCTATAATTCACCCCTCCACTTT
>TRBD1|NA|TRBV10-3|TRBJ2-1
CAISDRTGQYNEQFF
TGTGCCATCAGTGATCGGACAGGGCAGTACAATGAGCAGTTCTTC
>NA|once|TRBV29-1|TRBJ2-5
CSVGQGETQYF
TGCAGCGTTGGACAAGGGGAGACCCAGTACTTC
>TRBD1|NA|TRBV18|TRBJ2-7
CASSTQDRGEQYF
TGTGCCAGCTCAACCCAGGACAGGGGTGAGCAGTACTTC
>NA|NA|TRBV6-5|TRBJ2-1
CASLEKNEQFF
TGTGCCAGCTTGGAGAAAAATGAGCAGTTCTTC
>NA|NA|TRBV9|TRBJ1-4
CASSAGTGNEKLFF
TGTGCCAGCAGCGCCGGGACGGGTAATGAAAAACTGTTTTTT
>NA|NA|TRBV28|TRBJ1-1
CASRASMNTEAFF
TGTGCCAGCAGAGCCTCTATGAACACTGAAGCTTTCTTT
>NA|NA|TRBV24-1|TRBJ2-7
CATSDFRQGLYEQYF
TGTGCCACCAGTGATTTTCGGCAGGGACTGTACGAGCAGTACTTC
>NA|NA|TRBV28|TRBJ1-1
CASSLPMSTEAFF
TGTGCCAGCAGTTTACCGATGTCCACTGAAGCTTTCTTT
>TRBD1|once|TRBV19|TRBJ1-6
CASSPRDSNSPLHF
TGTGCCAGTAGTCCCCGGGACAGCAATTCACCCCTCCACTTT
>TRBD1|NA|TRBV28|TRBJ1-2
CASSTGQGGNYGYTF
TGTGCCAGCAGTACTGGACAGGGGGGTAACTATGGCTACACCTTC
>TRBD1|NA|TRBV3-1/TRBV3-2|TRBJ1-6
CASSQNRGGNPPLHF
TGTGCCAGCAGCCAAAACAGGGGGGGGAATCCACCCCTCCACTTT